The clone carrying this TCR beta chain was counted a few times. Its matching antigen is unknown. The data originate from a study of CD8 T cells in ankylosing spondylitis. Overall study findings and caveats: A number of the motif variants had already been described in reactive arthritis synovial fluid and blood.

MiXCR, run by TCRdb on the 5' RACE reads, gives a single entry per CDR3 protein. The sample holds about 250,000 distinct CDR3 sequences; roughly a third are singletons and the top ten take about 4.2%. The receptor's source is a male donor with ankylosing spondylitis or in good health (not recorded which). Sequenced sample: blood, either unsorted or a sorted T cell fraction (not recorded which).

The CDR3 nucleotides read TGTGCCAGCAGTCCCGTTTCCTACAGCTATGGCTACACCTTC. Residues: CASSPVSYSYGYTF. The chain joins TRBV12-3 or TRBV12-4 to TRBJ1-2; unclear D gene. V lost 5 bases to trimming and J lost 4 bases, with 14 bases between them. The CDR3 is 14 amino acids.